Sequencing of this T cell receptor beta chain was carried out in a study of human T cells and chemical hapten exposure. Study conclusions and caveats: Expanded TCRs were compared with controls, and the expanded TCRs formed significantly more large CDR3 similarity clusters.

One entry per CDR3 protein results from TCRdb running MiXCR on the RACE reads. Of just over 95,000 distinct CDR3 sequences in the sample, 27% were seen once. Per the germline V gene, CDR1 is MNHEY and CDR2 is SVGAGI. The V end was cut by 5 bases, the J end by 1 base, with 9 bases between. This CDR3 comprises 14 residues. Indicated time point: patch test 3, about 24 weeks after DPC sensitization. Described treatment: therapeutic diphenylcyclopropenone sensitization with weekly scalp DPC. Donors, patients with alopecia ranging from 18 to 70 years old and judged suitable for DPC, provided samples. This clonotype has just a few counts. Its antigen is still unknown.

The clonotype was recovered from a man aged 40-55 years with alopecia areata. Some clones in this sample may be carry-over from other donors' samples. V is TRBV6-5 and J is TRBJ1-3, with D possibly matching TRBD1 (5 bases). Sequencing used whole blood, obtained in connection with sensitization to the hapten diphenylcyclopropenone (DPC). The CDR3 spells CASSRAGSGNTIYF. The CDR3 region has the DNA TGTGCCAGCAGTAGGGCAGGGTCTGGAAACACCATATATTTT.